The present TCR beta chain was sequenced within a study of blood T cell repertoires in COVID-19. Assay used: immunoSEQ multiplex PCR; TCRdb lists only in-frame clones, some missing. Of 200,000 to 300,000 clones in the sample, roughly nine tenths are singletons; the top ten hold under 4%. The germline V and J ends were trimmed by 9 bases and 6 bases, with 12 bases remaining between them. The length of the CDR3 is 12 residues. Germline CDR1 LNHDA, CDR2 SQIVND (reference sequence). The sequence came from a man younger than 30 with active or convalescent COVID-19. Input material: peripheral blood. The rearrangement links TRBV19 to TRBJ1-5, with unresolved D. CDR3 loop: CASRLGSQPQHF. The CDR3 bases are TGTGCCAGCAGACTCGGGAGTCAGCCCCAGCATTTT.